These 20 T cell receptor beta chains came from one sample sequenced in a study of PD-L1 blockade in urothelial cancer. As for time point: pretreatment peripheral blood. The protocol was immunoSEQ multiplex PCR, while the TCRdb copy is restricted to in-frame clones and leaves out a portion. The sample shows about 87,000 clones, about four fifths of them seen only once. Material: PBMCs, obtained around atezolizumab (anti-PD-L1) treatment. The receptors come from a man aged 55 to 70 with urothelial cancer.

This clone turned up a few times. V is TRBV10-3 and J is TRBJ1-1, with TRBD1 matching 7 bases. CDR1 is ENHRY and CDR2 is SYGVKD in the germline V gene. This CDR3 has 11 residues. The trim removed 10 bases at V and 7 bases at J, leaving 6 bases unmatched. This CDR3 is CATERDSEAFF. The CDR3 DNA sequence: TGTGCCACGGAACGGGACAGTGAAGCTTTCTTT.

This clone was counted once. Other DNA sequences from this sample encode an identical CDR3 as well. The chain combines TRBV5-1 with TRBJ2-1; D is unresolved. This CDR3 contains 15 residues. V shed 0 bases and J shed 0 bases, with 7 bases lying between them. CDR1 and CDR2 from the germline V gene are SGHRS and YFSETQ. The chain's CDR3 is CASSLAGSSYNEQFF. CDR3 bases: TGCGCCAGCAGCTTGGCGGGTAGCTCCTACAATGAGCAGTTCTTC.

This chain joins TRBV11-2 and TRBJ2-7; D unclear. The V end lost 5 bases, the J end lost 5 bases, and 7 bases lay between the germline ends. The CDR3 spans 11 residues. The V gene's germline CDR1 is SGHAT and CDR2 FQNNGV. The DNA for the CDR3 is TGTGCCAGCAGCCCTTTTAACGAGCAGTACTTC. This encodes CASSPFNEQYF.

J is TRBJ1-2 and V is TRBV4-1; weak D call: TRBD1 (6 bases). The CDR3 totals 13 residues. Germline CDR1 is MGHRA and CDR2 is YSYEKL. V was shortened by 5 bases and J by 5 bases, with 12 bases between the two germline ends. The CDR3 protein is CASSYGTSYGYTF. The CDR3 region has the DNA TGCGCCAGCAGCTACGGGACATCTTATGGCTACACCTTC.

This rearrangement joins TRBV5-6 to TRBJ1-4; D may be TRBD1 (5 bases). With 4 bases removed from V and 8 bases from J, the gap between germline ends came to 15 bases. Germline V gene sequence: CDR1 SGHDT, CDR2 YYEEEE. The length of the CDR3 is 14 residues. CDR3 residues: CASSRGAGGEKLFF. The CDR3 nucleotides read TGTGCCAGCAGCCGAGGGGCAGGAGGGGAAAAACTGTTTTTT.

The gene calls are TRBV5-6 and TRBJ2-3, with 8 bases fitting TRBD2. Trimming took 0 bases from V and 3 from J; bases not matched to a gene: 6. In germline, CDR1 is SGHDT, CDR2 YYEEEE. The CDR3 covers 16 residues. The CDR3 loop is CASSLVASGRTDTQYF. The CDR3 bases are TGTGCCAGCAGCTTGGTGGCTAGCGGGCGTACAGATACGCAGTATTTT.

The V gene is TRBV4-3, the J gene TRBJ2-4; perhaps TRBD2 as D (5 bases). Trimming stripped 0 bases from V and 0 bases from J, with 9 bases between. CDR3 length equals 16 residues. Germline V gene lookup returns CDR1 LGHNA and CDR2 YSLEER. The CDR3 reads CASSQEAGRAKNIQYF. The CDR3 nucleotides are TGCGCCAGCAGCCAAGAGGCGGGCAGAGCCAAAAACATTCAGTACTTC.

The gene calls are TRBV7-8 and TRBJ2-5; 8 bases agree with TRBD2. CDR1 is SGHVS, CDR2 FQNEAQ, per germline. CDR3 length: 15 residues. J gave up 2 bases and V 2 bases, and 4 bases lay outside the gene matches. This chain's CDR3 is CASSLSTSGQETQYF. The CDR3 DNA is TGTGCCAGCAGCTTAAGTACTAGCGGACAAGAGACCCAGTACTTC. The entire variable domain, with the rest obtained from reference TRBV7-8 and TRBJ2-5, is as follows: GAGVSQSPRYKVAKRGQDVALRCDPISGHVSLFWYQQALGQGPEFLTYFQNEAQLDKSGLPSDRFFAERPEGSVSTLKIQRTQQEDSAVYLCASSLSTSGQETQYFGPGTRLLVL.

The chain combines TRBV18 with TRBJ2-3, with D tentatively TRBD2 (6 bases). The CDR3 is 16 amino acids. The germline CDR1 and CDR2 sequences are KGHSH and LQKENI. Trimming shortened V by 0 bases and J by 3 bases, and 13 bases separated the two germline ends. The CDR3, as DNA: TGTGCCAGCTCACCACCGGAGGGTAAGGGGACAGATACGCAGTATTTT. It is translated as CASSPPEGKGTDTQYF.

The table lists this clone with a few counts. As DNA, the CDR3 is TGTGCCAGCAGTGACCTTGGACAAGAAGCTTTCTTT. Its protein product is CASSDLGQEAFF. The chain joins TRBV6-4 to TRBJ1-1, with a weak D call TRBD1 (5 bases). Trimming took off 2 bases at V and 8 bases at J, with 9 bases between the two ends. This CDR3 contains 12 residues. CDR1 is MRHNA, CDR2 SNTAGT, per germline.

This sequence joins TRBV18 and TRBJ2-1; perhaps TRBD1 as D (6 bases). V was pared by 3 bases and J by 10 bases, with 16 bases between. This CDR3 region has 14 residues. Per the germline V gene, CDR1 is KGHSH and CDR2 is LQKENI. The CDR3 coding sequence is TGTGCCAGCTCACCGGTAGACCAGGGGAAGGAGCAGTTCTTC. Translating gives CASSPVDQGKEQFF.

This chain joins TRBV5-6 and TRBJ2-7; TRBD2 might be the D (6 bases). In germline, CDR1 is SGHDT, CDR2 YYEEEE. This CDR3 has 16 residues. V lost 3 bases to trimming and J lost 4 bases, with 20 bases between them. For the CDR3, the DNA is TGTGCCAGCAGCTCAACGGGGGAAGGGGTTTCGTACGAGCAGTACTTC. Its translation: CASSSTGEGVSYEQYF.

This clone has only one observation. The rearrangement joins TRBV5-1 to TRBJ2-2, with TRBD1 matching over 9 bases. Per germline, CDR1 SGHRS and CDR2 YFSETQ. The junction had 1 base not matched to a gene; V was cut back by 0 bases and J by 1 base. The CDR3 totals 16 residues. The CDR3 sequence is CASSLEGQGNTGELFF. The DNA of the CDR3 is TGCGCCAGCAGCTTGGAGGGACAGGGGAACACCGGGGAGCTGTTTTTT.

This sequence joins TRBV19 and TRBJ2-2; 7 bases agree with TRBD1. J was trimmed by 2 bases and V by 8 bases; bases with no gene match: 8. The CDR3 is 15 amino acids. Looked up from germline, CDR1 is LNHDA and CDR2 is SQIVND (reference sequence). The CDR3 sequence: CASGRGTVNTGELFF. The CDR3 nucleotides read TGTGCCAGTGGACGAGGGACAGTTAACACCGGGGAGCTGTTTTTT.

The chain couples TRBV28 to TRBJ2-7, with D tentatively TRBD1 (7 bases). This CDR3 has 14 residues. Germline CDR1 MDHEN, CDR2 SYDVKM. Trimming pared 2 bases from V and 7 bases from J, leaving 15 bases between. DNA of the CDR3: TGTGCCAGCAGTTTAAGAGGGGGCGCGGGGGAGCAGTACTTC. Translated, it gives CASSLRGGAGEQYF.

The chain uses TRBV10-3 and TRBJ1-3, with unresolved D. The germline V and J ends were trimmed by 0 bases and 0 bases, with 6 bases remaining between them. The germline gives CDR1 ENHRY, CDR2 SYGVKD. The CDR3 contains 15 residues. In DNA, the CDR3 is TGTGCCATCAGTGAGTCAAGGAGCTCTGGAAACACCATATATTTT. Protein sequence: CAISESRSSGNTIYF.

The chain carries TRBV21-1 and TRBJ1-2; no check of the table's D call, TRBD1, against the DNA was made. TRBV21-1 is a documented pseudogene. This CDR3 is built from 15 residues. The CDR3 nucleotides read TGTGCCAGCAGCAGCTGGGACAGGGGAGGCTATGGCTACACCTTC. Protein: CASSSWDRGGYGYTF.

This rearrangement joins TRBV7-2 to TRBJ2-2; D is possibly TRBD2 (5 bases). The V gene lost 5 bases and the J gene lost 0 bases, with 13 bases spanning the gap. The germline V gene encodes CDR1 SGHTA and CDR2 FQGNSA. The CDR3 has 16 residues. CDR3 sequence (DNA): TGTGCCAGCAGCCTCCCCCGGACTGCGAACACCGGGGAGCTGTTTTTT. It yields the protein CASSLPRTANTGELFF.

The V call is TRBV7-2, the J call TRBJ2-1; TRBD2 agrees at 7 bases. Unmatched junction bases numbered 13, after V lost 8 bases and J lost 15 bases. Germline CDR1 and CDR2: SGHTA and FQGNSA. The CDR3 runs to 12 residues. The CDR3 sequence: CASGPAGIGWFF. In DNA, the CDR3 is TGTGCCAGCGGCCCAGCGGGGATTGGATGGTTCTTC.

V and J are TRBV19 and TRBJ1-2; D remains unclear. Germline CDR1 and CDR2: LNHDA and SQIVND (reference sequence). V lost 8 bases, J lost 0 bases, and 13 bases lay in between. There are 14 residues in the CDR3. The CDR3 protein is CASSEGGSNYGYTF. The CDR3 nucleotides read TGTGCCAGTTCTGAGGGTGGTTCTAACTATGGCTACACCTTC.